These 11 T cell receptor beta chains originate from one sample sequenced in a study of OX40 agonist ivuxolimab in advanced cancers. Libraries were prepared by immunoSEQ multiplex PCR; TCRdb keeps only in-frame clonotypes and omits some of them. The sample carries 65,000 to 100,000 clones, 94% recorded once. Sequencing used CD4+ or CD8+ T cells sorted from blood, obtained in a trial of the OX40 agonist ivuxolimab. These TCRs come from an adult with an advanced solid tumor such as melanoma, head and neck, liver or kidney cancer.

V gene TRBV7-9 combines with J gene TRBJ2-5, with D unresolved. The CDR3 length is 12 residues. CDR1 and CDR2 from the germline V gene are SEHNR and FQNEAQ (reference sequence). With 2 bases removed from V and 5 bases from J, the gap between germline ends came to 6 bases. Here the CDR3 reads CASSLPLETQYF. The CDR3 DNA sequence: TGTGCCAGCAGCTTACCTCTGGAGACCCAGTACTTC. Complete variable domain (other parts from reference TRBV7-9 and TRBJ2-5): DTGVSQNPRHKITKRGQNVTFRCDPISEHNRLYWYRQTLGQGPEFLTYFQNEAQLEKSRLLSDRFSAERPKGSFSTLEIQRTEQGDSAMYLCASSLPLETQYFGPGTRLLVL.

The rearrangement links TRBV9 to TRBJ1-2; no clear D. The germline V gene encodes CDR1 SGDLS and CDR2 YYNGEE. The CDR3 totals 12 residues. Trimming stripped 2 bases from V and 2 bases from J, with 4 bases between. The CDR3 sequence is CASSVSNYGYTF. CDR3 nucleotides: TGTGCCAGCAGCGTTTCGAACTATGGCTACACCTTC.

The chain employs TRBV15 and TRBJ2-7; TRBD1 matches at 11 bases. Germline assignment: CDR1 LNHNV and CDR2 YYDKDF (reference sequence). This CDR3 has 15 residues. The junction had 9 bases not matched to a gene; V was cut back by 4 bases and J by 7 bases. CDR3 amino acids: CATSTLGQGAFEQYF. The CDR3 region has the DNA TGTGCCACCAGCACATTAGGACAGGGGGCGTTTGAGCAGTACTTC.

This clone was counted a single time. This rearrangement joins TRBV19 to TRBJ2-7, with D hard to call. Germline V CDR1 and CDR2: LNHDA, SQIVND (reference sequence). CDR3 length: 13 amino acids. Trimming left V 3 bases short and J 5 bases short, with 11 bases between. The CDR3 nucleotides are TGTGCCAGTAGTATTGTGTTGTCGGACGAGCAGTACTTC. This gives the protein CASSIVLSDEQYF.

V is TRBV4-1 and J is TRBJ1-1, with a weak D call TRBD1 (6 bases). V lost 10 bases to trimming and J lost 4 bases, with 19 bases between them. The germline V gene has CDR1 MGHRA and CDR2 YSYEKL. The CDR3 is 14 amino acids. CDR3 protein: CATTQGVSSTEAFF. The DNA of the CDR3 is TGCGCCACTACACAGGGAGTTTCGAGCACTGAAGCTTTCTTT.

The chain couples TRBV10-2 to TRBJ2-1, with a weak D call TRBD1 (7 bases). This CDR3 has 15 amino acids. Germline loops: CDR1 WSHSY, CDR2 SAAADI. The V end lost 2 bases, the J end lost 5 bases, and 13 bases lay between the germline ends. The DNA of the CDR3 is TGCGCCAGCAGTGAGGGGGGGACAGATAACAATGAGCAGTTCTTC. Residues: CASSEGGTDNNEQFF.

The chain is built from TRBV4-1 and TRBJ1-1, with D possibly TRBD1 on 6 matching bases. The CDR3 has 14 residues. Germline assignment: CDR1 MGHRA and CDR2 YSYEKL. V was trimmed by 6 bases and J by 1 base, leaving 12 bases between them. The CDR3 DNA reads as TGCGCCAGCAGTCCAGGGGCCACGAACACTGAAGCTTTCTTT. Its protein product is CASSPGATNTEAFF.

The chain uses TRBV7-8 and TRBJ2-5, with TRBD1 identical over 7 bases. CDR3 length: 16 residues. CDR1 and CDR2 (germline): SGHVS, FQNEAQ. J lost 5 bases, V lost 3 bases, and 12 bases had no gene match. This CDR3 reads CASSFTFDRAGETQYF. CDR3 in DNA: TGTGCCAGCAGCTTCACCTTTGACAGGGCAGGGGAGACCCAGTACTTC. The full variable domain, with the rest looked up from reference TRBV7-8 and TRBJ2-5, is GAGVSQSPRYKVAKRGQDVALRCDPISGHVSLFWYQQALGQGPEFLTYFQNEAQLDKSGLPSDRFFAERPEGSVSTLKIQRTQQEDSAVYLCASSFTFDRAGETQYFGPGTRLLVL.

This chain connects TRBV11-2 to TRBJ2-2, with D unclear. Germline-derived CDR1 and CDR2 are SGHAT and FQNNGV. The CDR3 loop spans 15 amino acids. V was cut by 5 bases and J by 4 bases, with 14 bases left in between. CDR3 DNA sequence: TGTGCCAGCAGCCCCCTCGCAGACCTCACCGGGGAGCTGTTTTTT. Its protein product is CASSPLADLTGELFF.

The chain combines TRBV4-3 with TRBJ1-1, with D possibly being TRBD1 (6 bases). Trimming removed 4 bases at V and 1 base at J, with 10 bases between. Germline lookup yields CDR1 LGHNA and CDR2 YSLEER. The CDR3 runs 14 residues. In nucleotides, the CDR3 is TGCGCCAGCAGCCGGGGGGGGCGGAACACTGAAGCTTTCTTT. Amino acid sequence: CASSRGGRNTEAFF.

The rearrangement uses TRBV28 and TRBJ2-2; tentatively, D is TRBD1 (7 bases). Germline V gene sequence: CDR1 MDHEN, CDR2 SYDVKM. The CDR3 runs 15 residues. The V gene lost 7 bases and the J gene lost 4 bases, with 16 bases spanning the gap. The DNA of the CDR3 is TGTGCCAGCATCCTCGGGGGACAGACCACCGGGGAGCTGTTTTTT. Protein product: CASILGGQTTGELFF. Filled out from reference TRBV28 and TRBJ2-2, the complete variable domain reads DVKVTQSSRYLVKRTGEKVFLECVQDMDHENMFWYRQDPGLGLRLIYFSYDVKMKEKGDIPEGYSVSREKKERFSLILESASTNQTSMYLCASILGGQTTGELFFGEGSRLTVL.